The clone carrying this T cell receptor beta chain showed up just a few times. This entry comes from a study of blood T cell repertoires in COVID-19. At the level of the study: COVID-19 samples collected from the United States, Italy and Spain covered acute and convalescent phases. In each case, the material was cDNA or gDNA derived from T cells, B-cell-depleted T cells, or PBMCs.

In the authors' workflow: Nucleated cell counts were estimated from reference gene primer amplification. The assay was immunoSEQ multiplex PCR, and TCRdb's table has in-frame clones only and misses some. V and J calls and clone size are copied from that table; D and trimming were computed from the DNA. The data show some 150,000 clones, roughly 76% seen once. The CDR3 has 15 residues. Deletions cut 4 bases from V and 2 bases from J, with 13 bases between. Per the germline V gene, CDR1 is SGHKS and CDR2 is YYEKEE (reference sequence). V is TRBV5-5 and J is TRBJ1-5; D might be TRBD1 (6 bases). The TCR originated in a human donor with acute or convalescent COVID-19. The donor label of this sample is uncertain. The source material was peripheral blood. The CDR3 sequence: CASSNTGKGNQPQHF. The CDR3 DNA sequence: TGTGCCAGCAGCAACACAGGGAAAGGCAATCAGCCCCAGCATTTT.